These 3 T cell receptor beta chains share one sample of origin, sequenced in a study of cytotoxic CD8 clonotypes in ibrutinib-treated CLL. The repertoire was sequenced with immunoSEQ multiplex PCR; TCRdb's copy has only in-frame clones and lacks some. The repertoire includes 76,000 or so clones, approximately 87% of them detected once, and more than 30% sits in the top ten. The source was PBMCs, collected after 24 months of ibrutinib treatment. The receptors stem from a human donor with chronic lymphocytic leukemia.

This chain uses TRBV7-9 with TRBJ2-7; D gene ambiguous. V was clipped by 5 bases and J by 5 bases, with 16 bases between them. The germline gives CDR1 SEHNR, CDR2 FQNEAQ (reference sequence). CDR3 length: 14 amino acids. The CDR3 nucleotides read TGTGCCAGCAGCAGGATAGGGATGTTCGACGAGCAGTACTTC. Translating it yields CASSRIGMFDEQYF.

J is TRBJ2-5 and V is TRBV6-1; D may be TRBD2 (7 bases). CDR1 and CDR2 (germline): MNHNS, SASEGT. This CDR3 has 14 amino acids. Trimming removed 7 bases from V and 4 bases from J, with 16 bases in between. CDR3 sequence reads: CASIGAGAGETQYF. The CDR3 DNA sequence: TGTGCCAGCATAGGTGCGGGGGCCGGAGAGACCCAGTACTTC.

This CDR3 reads CASRKQGRVIGELFF. In nucleotides, the CDR3 is TGTGCCAGCAGGAAACAGGGCCGGGTCATAGGGGAGCTGTTTTTT. The chain carries TRBV6-5 and TRBJ2-2, with D possibly being TRBD1 (6 bases). Trimming removed 6 bases at V and 8 bases at J, with 19 bases between. This CDR3 has 15 amino acids. From germline, CDR1 is MNHEY and CDR2 SVGAGI.